The 4 T cell receptor beta chains in this list originate from one sample, sequenced in a study of blood T cell repertoires in COVID-19 (TCRdb year 2020). Libraries were built with the immunoSEQ multiplex PCR assay. Sourced from immuneACCESS, this table was stored by TCRdb with only in-frame sequences that have V and J called. A share of the clones is absent; for the studies checked, an unresolved V gene accounts for under half, and the remainder has no known explanation. The sample table shows approximately 270,000 clones, and about nine tenths are seen once. Jointly, the top ten make up 1.2% of the sample. The sequenced sample consisted of PBMCs or T cells enriched from blood (not recorded which). The receptors originated from a human donor in a cohort exposed to, infected with or recovered from COVID-19 (not recorded which). The donor label of this sample is uncertain.

V usage is TRBV4-2 and J usage is TRBJ2-6, with TRBD1 matching 11 bases. V shed 4 bases, J shed 1 base, and the junction held 3 bases outside the gene matches. CDR1 and CDR2 (germline): LGHNA, YNFKEQ. The CDR3 totals 17 residues. CDR3 sequence (DNA): TGTGCCAGCAGCCCCGGACAGGGGGCGTCTGGGGCCAACGTCCTGACTTTC. Residues: CASSPGQGASGANVLTF.

In this sample, this clone turned up many times. CDR3 sequence: CASSGTGWTEAFF. CDR3 nucleotide sequence: TGTGCCAGCAGCGGGACAGGGTGGACTGAAGCTTTCTTT. V gene TRBV7-3 combines with J gene TRBJ1-1; TRBD1 aligns across 9 bases. The CDR3 consists of 13 residues. Germline assignment: CDR1 SGHTA and CDR2 FQGTGA. V trimming: 5 bases; J trimming: 5 bases; junction bases outside the gene matches: 3.

The chain carries TRBV5-1 and TRBJ1-2; TRBD1 is a possible D gene (6 bases). Germline V gene data show CDR1 as SGHRS and CDR2 as YFSETQ. Trimming stripped 0 bases from V and 2 bases from J, with 8 bases between. The CDR3 loop spans 14 amino acids. Here the CDR3 DNA reads TGCGCCAGCAGCTTGGGGGGGCCCAACTATGGCTACACCTTC. Protein sequence: CASSLGGPNYGYTF.

This clone was observed a single time. This rearrangement joins TRBV11-3 to TRBJ2-2; 8 nucleotides agree with TRBD1. The J segment lost 5 bases and the V segment lost 1 base, leaving 9 bases of the junction unmatched. This CDR3 has 17 residues. Germline V gene sequence: CDR1 SGHNT, CDR2 YENEEA. The CDR3: CASSLVGGTGGTGELFF. The CDR3 DNA reads TGTGCCAGCAGCTTAGTAGGCGGGACAGGAGGAACCGGGGAGCTGTTTTTT.